This is a list of T cell receptor beta chains from one sample in a study of T cell changes during pregnancy in multiple sclerosis. The assay was immunoSEQ multiplex PCR, and TCRdb's table has in-frame clones only and misses some. The sample records some 76,000 clones, nearly 95% being singletons. This specimen consisted of CD4+ T cells from peripheral blood mononuclear cells, obtained after pregnancy. These receptors were collected from a female donor with multiple sclerosis, enrolled in a pregnancy study. Both conserved end residues are trimmed from each CDR3.

j_gene: TRBJ2-7; v_gene: TRBV6-1; CDR3aa: ASSEAREEY
j_gene: TRBJ2-2; v_gene: TRBV5-1; CDR3aa: ASSLGGAGELF
j_gene: TRBJ2-1; v_gene: TRBV7-2; CDR3aa: ASSLTSGRTNEQF
j_gene: TRBJ2-2; v_gene: TRBV28; CDR3aa: ASKEGGTGELF
j_gene: TRBJ1-1; v_gene: TRBV6-1; CDR3aa: ASSGYRANTEAF
j_gene: TRBJ2-2; v_gene: TRBV14; CDR3aa: ASSQTGSLAGPRGELF
j_gene: TRBJ2-7; v_gene: TRBV5-4; CDR3aa: ASSPGTSRSYEQY
j_gene: TRBJ1-4; v_gene: TRBV7-9; CDR3aa: ASSPGTANEKLF
j_gene: TRBJ2-5; v_gene: TRBV5-4; CDR3aa: ASSHQTDQTQY
j_gene: TRBJ1-5; v_gene: TRBV2; CDR3aa: ASGRGGGQPQH
j_gene: TRBJ1-2; v_gene: TRBV7-9; CDR3aa: ASSTGGYGLSNYGYT
j_gene: TRBJ1-6; v_gene: TRBV19; CDR3aa: ASSFPGQGGNSPLH
j_gene: TRBJ2-1; v_gene: TRBV11-2; CDR3aa: ASSLGIFGGSYNEQF
j_gene: TRBJ2-2; v_gene: TRBV10-2; CDR3aa: ASSGVRRTGELF
j_gene: TRBJ1-2; v_gene: TRBV5-6; CDR3aa: ASSFHGTGAFGDYGYT
j_gene: TRBJ1-2; v_gene: TRBV19; CDR3aa: ASSIGGFRYGYT
j_gene: TRBJ2-1; v_gene: TRBV6-6; CDR3aa: ASSYLQRVTNEQF
j_gene: TRBJ1-3; v_gene: TRBV6-1; CDR3aa: ASSEQGGNTIY
j_gene: TRBJ1-1; v_gene: TRBV5-1; CDR3aa: ASSRDRGLNTEAF
j_gene: TRBJ2-7; v_gene: TRBV7-2; CDR3aa: ASSPQGQATYEQY
j_gene: TRBJ2-1; v_gene: TRBV7-8; CDR3aa: ASSLWGGGDNEQF
j_gene: TRBJ2-2; v_gene: TRBV6-5; CDR3aa: ASMGRGMAGELF
j_gene: TRBJ2-3; v_gene: TRBV5-5; CDR3aa: ASSPQSTDTQY
j_gene: TRBJ1-1; v_gene: TRBV27; CDR3aa: ASSLSWTVGEAF
j_gene: TRBJ1-4; v_gene: TRBV27; CDR3aa: ASSLISGGDEKLF
j_gene: TRBJ2-5; v_gene: TRBV5-1; CDR3aa: ASSLGGGGGETQY
j_gene: TRBJ2-4; v_gene: TRBV5-1; CDR3aa: ASSQGTENIQY
j_gene: TRBJ2-7; v_gene: TRBV2; CDR3aa: ASSAQRGIYEQY
j_gene: TRBJ1-1; v_gene: TRBV11-2; CDR3aa: ASSLTRTAEAF
j_gene: TRBJ1-1; v_gene: TRBV5-1; CDR3aa: ASSGGSGTEAF
j_gene: TRBJ1-1; v_gene: TRBV19; CDR3aa: ASIGPGGSTEAF
j_gene: TRBJ2-2; v_gene: TRBV19; CDR3aa: ASSALRGGTGELF
j_gene: TRBJ1-1; v_gene: TRBV6-5; CDR3aa: ASSYGQGNTEAF
j_gene: TRBJ1-3; v_gene: TRBV5-1; CDR3aa: ASSFNHGGTTGNTIY
j_gene: TRBJ1-3; v_gene: TRBV6-6; CDR3aa: ASILLPASGNTIY
j_gene: TRBJ2-7; v_gene: TRBV27; CDR3aa: ASSFLGQDNYEQY
j_gene: TRBJ1-1; v_gene: TRBV19; CDR3aa: ASRGVGGNTEAF
j_gene: TRBJ2-7; v_gene: TRBV7-3; CDR3aa: ASSLTAGSHEQY
j_gene: TRBJ2-7; v_gene: TRBV5-1; CDR3aa: ASSLTLAGSYEQY
j_gene: TRBJ2-7; v_gene: TRBV6-5; CDR3aa: ASRPTGGHEQY
j_gene: TRBJ2-3; v_gene: TRBV11-3; CDR3aa: ASSEGGKGLGAADTQY
j_gene: TRBJ1-2; v_gene: TRBV18; CDR3aa: ASSPLGSDRRGHGYT
j_gene: TRBJ1-5; v_gene: TRBV28; CDR3aa: ASSSLTGNQPQH
j_gene: TRBJ1-2; v_gene: TRBV5-1; CDR3aa: ASSFSTGDYGYT
j_gene: TRBJ1-1; v_gene: TRBV5-1; CDR3aa: ASSDQGGVDTEAF
j_gene: TRBJ1-5; v_gene: TRBV10-3; CDR3aa: AISNGGEAGNQPQH
j_gene: TRBJ1-4; v_gene: TRBV28; CDR3aa: ASSLRTGVNEKLF
j_gene: TRBJ1-1; v_gene: TRBV7-9; CDR3aa: ASSLVPTEAF
j_gene: TRBJ1-1; v_gene: TRBV2; CDR3aa: ASRLLRDRGVTEAF
j_gene: TRBJ1-2; v_gene: TRBV6-1; CDR3aa: ASSGTGGGYGYT
j_gene: TRBJ2-3; v_gene: TRBV2; CDR3aa: ASREESYTQY
j_gene: TRBJ2-5; v_gene: TRBV10-3; CDR3aa: AISETPGHNQETQY
j_gene: TRBJ1-1; v_gene: TRBV15; CDR3aa: ATSRDSRRGTEAF
j_gene: TRBJ2-5; v_gene: TRBV12-5; CDR3aa: ASAGERPETQY
j_gene: TRBJ1-2; v_gene: TRBV19; CDR3aa: ASTQIRQHLANYGYT
j_gene: TRBJ2-7; v_gene: TRBV7-9; CDR3aa: ASSAPFREAEQY
j_gene: TRBJ2-2; v_gene: TRBV7-6; CDR3aa: ASSLGGGYANTGELF
j_gene: TRBJ2-5; v_gene: TRBV19; CDR3aa: ASSVTGDGVETQY
j_gene: TRBJ2-4; v_gene: TRBV2; CDR3aa: ASSEGTGDPKNIQY
j_gene: TRBJ1-1; v_gene: TRBV5-1; CDR3aa: ASTSGGNTEAF